The sequence of this T cell receptor beta chain was determined in a study of human T cells and chemical hapten exposure. Via MiXCR, TCRdb re-called the RACE reads, giving one row per CDR3 protein. The table lists about 41,000 distinct CDR3 sequences, about 4.2% of them singletons, with around 26% in the top ten. The time point here: patch test 1, 2 weeks after DPC sensitization. The treatment denotes: therapeutic diphenylcyclopropenone sensitization with weekly scalp DPC. The template was total RNA from unfractionated whole blood. Trimming left V 3 bases short and J 4 bases short, with 7 bases between. The CDR3 length is 13 residues. Looked up from germline, CDR1 is SNHLY and CDR2 is FYNNEI. The table lists this clonotype with many counts.

This chain joins TRBV2 and TRBJ2-1; D perhaps matches TRBD2 (5 bases). The clonotype was recovered from a man between 45 and 60 years old with alopecia areata. Some clones in this sample may be carry-over from other donors' samples. The input for sequencing was whole blood, taken in connection with sensitization to the hapten diphenylcyclopropenone (DPC). The CDR3 DNA reads as TGTGCCAGCAGTGACGCGGGTTACAATGAGCAGTTCTTC. Translation: CASSDAGYNEQFF.